The clone carrying this T cell receptor beta chain was seen ten or more times. The antigen remains unidentified. This specimen comes from a study of read filtering for tumor transcriptome and immune sequencing. Study background: Mean patient age was roughly 61 years, range about 47 to 85; 17 male, around 15 female. TCR-mapped reads were about 4 to 11 million with IR-seq versus about 85 to 1273 with RNA-seq.

Study-wide points: The CD138-negative fraction was mixed bone marrow immune cells, not pure T cells.

From 400 to 450 ng of RNA, a library with molecular barcoded alpha/delta and beta/gamma adaptors was made. MiXCR was run by TCRdb on the reads, yielding one entry per CDR3 protein. The sample contains roughly 60,000 distinct CDR3 sequences, approximately 22% of which appear only once. CDR3 length: 17 residues. The V and J ends lost 6 bases and 3 bases respectively, with 23 bases between them. The receptor comes from a donor aged 40 or over with multiple myeloma. Sample: a population of CD138-negative cells sorted from bone marrow. V is TRBV12-3 or TRBV12-4 and J is TRBJ1-1; tentative D call: TRBD1 (6 bases). CDR3 protein: CASRPRAGVLAYTEAFF. The CDR3, as DNA: TGTGCCAGCAGGCCGCGGGCAGGGGTCCTTGCATACACTGAAGCTTTCTTT.